The TCR beta chain described here comes from a study of CD8 T cells in Susac syndrome. The CDR3 has 18 amino acids. Germline V CDR1 and CDR2: MGHRA, YSYEKL. Trimming removed 2 bases from V and 0 bases from J, with 18 bases in between. After extraction with the RNeasy kit, about 0.45 to 1 ug of the RNA was reverse transcribed using random hexamers. Across 54 Vbeta and 13 Jbeta, immunoSEQ multiplex PCR amplified TCR beta CDR3. A single record per CDR3 protein comes from TCRdb applying MiXCR to the immunoSEQ multiplex PCR reads. The table has approximately 100,000 distinct CDR3 sequences, about 90% seen once; the top ten hold about 0.14%. This clonotype was counted once.

This chain joins TRBV4-1 and TRBJ2-3; TRBD1 is a possible D gene (6 bases). The source material was CD4+ T cells from PBMCs. The receptor's source is a human donor in good health. The CDR3 DNA reads as TGCGCCAGCAGCCAAACACCACGCTACAGGGTTAGCACAGATACGCAGTATTTT. Its translation is CASSQTPRYRVSTDTQYF.